This TCR beta chain is drawn from a study of vaccination and CD4 T cells after COVID-19. On the study more broadly: Six males and four females, two Hispanic, made up the convalescents. Overlapping spike peptides of SARS-CoV-2, HCoV-NL63, HCoV-OC43 and HCoV-229E stimulated the cells.

Turning to this clonotype: The antigen remains unidentified.

The treatment was: roughly nine-day PBMC culture with coronavirus spike peptide pools or control peptides (ViraFEST assay). Days 3 and 7 saw half the medium swapped for fresh IL-2 medium. An Oncomine TCR Beta short-read assay was used to sequence the DNA from cultured CD4+ T cells. MiXCR was run by TCRdb on the PCR reads, yielding one entry per CDR3 protein. The sample includes 20,000 to 25,000 distinct CDR3 sequences, roughly 40% of them seen just once. The CDR3 has 15 amino acids. The germline V and J ends were trimmed by 0 bases and 4 bases, with 13 bases remaining between them. Germline CDR1 LNHNV, CDR2 YYDKDF (reference sequence).

The source material was CD4+ T cells from blood, cultured in vitro, sampled before SARS-CoV-2 vaccination. V gene TRBV15 combines with J gene TRBJ2-7; D not certain. The receptor was derived from a human donor who received a COVID-19 vaccine. CDR3 region: CATSRDRIPRYEQYF. CDR3 coding DNA: TGTGCCACCAGCAGAGATCGCATTCCACGATACGAGCAGTACTTC.